This T cell receptor beta chain comes out of a study of blood T cell repertoires in COVID-19. About the study: The United States, Italy and Spain were the sources of the acute and convalescent COVID-19 samples. PBMCs, B-cell-depleted T cells, or T cells were the source of the cDNA or gDNA that made up the material.

Authors' data handling: The assay estimated nucleated cells by amplifying reference gene primers. Measured with immunoSEQ multiplex PCR; TCRdb has only the in-frame clones, and not every one. V and J calls and clone size are as listed in that table; D and trimming were resolved from the DNA. The sample holds over 95,000 clones, 81% seen once. Sequencing input: peripheral blood. The receptor comes from a man in his fifties with acute or convalescent COVID-19.

Written as DNA, the CDR3 is TGTGCCAGCAGTTTTCAGGGTTCACCCCTCCACTTT. This encodes CASSFQGSPLHF. The genes are TRBV12-3 or TRBV12-4 and TRBJ1-6; TRBD1 is a possible D gene (5 bases). The CDR3 extends over 12 amino acids. V was clipped by 3 bases and J by 9 bases, with 6 bases between them.